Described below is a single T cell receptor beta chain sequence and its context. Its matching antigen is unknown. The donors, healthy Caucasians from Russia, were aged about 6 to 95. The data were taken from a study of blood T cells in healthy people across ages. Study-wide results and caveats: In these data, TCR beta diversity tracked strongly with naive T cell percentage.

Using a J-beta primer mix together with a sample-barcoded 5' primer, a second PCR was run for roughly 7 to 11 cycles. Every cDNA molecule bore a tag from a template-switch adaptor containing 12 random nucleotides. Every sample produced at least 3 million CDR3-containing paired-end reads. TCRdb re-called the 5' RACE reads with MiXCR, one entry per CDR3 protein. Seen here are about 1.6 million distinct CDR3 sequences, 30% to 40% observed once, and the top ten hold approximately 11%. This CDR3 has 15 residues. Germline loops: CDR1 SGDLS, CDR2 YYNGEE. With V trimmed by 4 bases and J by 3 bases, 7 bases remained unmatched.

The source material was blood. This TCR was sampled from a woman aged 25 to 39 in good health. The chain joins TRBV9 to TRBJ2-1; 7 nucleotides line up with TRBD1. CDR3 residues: CASSSRDSLYNEQFF. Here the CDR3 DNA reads TGTGCCAGCAGCTCCCGGGACAGTCTCTACAATGAGCAGTTCTTC.